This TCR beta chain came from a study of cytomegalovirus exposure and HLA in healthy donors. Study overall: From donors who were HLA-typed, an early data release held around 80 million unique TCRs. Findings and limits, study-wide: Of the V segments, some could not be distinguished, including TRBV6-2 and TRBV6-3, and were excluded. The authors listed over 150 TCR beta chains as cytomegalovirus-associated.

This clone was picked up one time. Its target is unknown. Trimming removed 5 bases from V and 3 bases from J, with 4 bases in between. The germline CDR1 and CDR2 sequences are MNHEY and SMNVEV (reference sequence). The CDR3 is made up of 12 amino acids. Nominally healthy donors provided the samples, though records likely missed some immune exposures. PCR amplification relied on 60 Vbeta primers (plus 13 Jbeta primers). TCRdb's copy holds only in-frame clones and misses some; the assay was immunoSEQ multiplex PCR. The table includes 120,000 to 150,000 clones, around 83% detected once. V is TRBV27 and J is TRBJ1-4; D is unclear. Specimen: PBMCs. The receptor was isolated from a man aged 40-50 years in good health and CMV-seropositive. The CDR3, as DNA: TGTGCCAGCAGTCATCCTAATGAAAAACTGTTTTTT. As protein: CASSHPNEKLFF.